The rows below give T cell receptor beta chains drawn from one sample of a study of tumor T cells in aggressive B-cell lymphoma. Generated by immunoSEQ multiplex PCR, the TCRdb table keeps only in-frame clones and is missing some. The sample carries under 3,500 clones, 88% recorded once. Sequenced: tumor tissue. These receptors came from an adult with diffuse large B cell lymphoma. Each CDR3 is given with its conserved first and last residue. The D gene is left open where the match is weak. Some rows have no size entry. The others give once, few or many, or a class for an expanded clone.

clone size,V gene,D gene,J gene,CDR3 protein,CDR3 DNA
-,TRBV7-9,TRBD2,TRBJ2-1,CASSLAWGRAYNEQFF,TGTGCCAGCAGCTTAGCGTGGGGGAGGGCCTACAATGAGCAGTTCTTC
-,TRBV28,-,TRBJ1-1,CASSPHSGTEAFF,TGTGCCAGCAGTCCCCATTCGGGCACTGAAGCTTTCTTT
-,TRBV7-8,-,TRBJ2-7,CASSLGRAQEQYF,TGTGCCAGCAGCTTGGGCCGCGCACAAGAGCAGTACTTC
once,TRBV18,TRBD1,TRBJ1-1,CASSTGTESYTEAFF,TGTGCCAGCTCAACGGGGACAGAATCCTACACTGAAGCTTTCTTT
-,TRBV27,-,TRBJ2-7,CASSFWGPLPYEQYF,TGTGCCAGCAGTTTTTGGGGGCCTCTTCCCTACGAGCAGTACTTC
-,TRBV18,-,TRBJ1-5,CASSVGGSNQPQHF,TGTGCCAGCTCAGTAGGCGGTAGCAATCAGCCCCAGCATTTT
-,TRBV18,-,TRBJ2-1,CASSPPREAYNEQFF,TGTGCCAGCTCACCACCGAGGGAGGCCTACAATGAGCAGTTCTTC
-,TRBV29-1,-,TRBJ2-2,CSVGDSYTGELFF,TGCAGCGTTGGGGACTCCTACACCGGGGAGCTGTTTTTT
-,TRBV7-6,-,TRBJ1-5,CASSLMAGGKQPQHF,TGTGCCAGCAGCTTAATGGCGGGGGGCAAGCAGCCCCAGCATTTT
-,TRBV5-1,-,TRBJ2-5,CASSFHRETRVTQYF,TGCGCCAGCAGCTTCCACAGGGAGACAAGGGTGACCCAGTACTTC
-,TRBV18,TRBD2,TRBJ2-1,CASSPRSGGGNEQFF,TGTGCCAGCTCACCCCGGAGCGGGGGGGGAAATGAGCAGTTCTTC
-,TRBV28,-,TRBJ1-2,CASTRRLPYGYTF,TGTGCCAGCACCAGGAGGCTTCCCTATGGCTACACCTTC
few,TRBV4-1,TRBD2,TRBJ2-1,CASSHSTSGFNEQFF,TGCGCCAGCAGCCATTCGACTAGCGGGTTCAATGAGCAGTTCTTC
-,TRBV13,-,TRBJ2-3,CASSLAPRDTQYF,TGTGCCAGCAGCTTAGCGCCTAGAGATACGCAGTATTTT
-,TRBV7-8,-,TRBJ1-3,CASSSGLLIPSGNTIYF,TGTGCCAGCAGCTCCGGACTGTTGATCCCCTCTGGAAACACCATATATTTT
few,TRBV7-9,TRBD1,TRBJ2-1,CASSRGQHNEQFF,TGTGCCAGCAGCAGGGGACAGCACAATGAGCAGTTCTTC
-,TRBV18,TRBD1,TRBJ1-2,CASSRGTESFSGYTF,TGTGCCAGCTCACGAGGGACAGAGTCTTTCAGTGGCTACACCTTC
-,TRBV5-6,-,TRBJ2-2,CASSLDWSRNTGELFF,TGTGCCAGCAGCTTGGACTGGAGTAGGAACACCGGGGAGCTGTTTTTT
-,TRBV30,-,TRBJ1-2,CAWSVRGVSNYGYTF,TGTGCCTGGAGTGTACGGGGGGTTTCTAACTATGGCTACACCTTC
-,TRBV7-8,TRBD2,TRBJ2-3,CASSFRTSSYTDTQYF,TGTGCCAGCAGCTTTCGGACTAGCAGTTACACAGATACGCAGTATTTT
-,TRBV19,-,TRBJ1-5,CASSSLLVREPQHF,TGTGCCAGTAGTTCGCTTTTGGTTCGGGAGCCCCAGCATTTT
-,TRBV5-1,-,TRBJ1-1,CASSLRDTGEAFF,TGCGCTAGCAGCTTGCGTGATACAGGGGAAGCTTTCTTT